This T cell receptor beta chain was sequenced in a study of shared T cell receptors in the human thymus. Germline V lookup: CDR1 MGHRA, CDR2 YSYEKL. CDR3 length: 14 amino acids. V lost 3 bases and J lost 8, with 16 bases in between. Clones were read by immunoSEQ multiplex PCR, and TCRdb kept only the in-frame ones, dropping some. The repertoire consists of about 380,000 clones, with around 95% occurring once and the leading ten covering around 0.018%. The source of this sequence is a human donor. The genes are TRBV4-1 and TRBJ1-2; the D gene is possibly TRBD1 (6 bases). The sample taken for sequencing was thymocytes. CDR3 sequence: CASSHRGAGCGYTF. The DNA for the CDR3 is TGCGCCAGCAGCCATCGGGGGGCGGGATGCGGCTACACCTTC.